This passage covers 17 T cell receptor beta chains from one sample sequenced in a study of human T cells and chemical hapten exposure. TCRdb re-called the RACE reads through MiXCR, storing one row per CDR3 protein. The table shows tens of thousands of distinct CDR3 sequences, with less than 15% occurring only once. Documented time point: pre-sensitization, week 0. The treatment was: therapeutic diphenylcyclopropenone sensitization with weekly scalp DPC. Unfractionated whole blood was the source from which total RNA was extracted. This specimen consisted of whole blood, obtained in connection with sensitization to the hapten diphenylcyclopropenone (DPC). The receptors originated from a woman between 40 and 55 years old with alopecia areata. Some clones in this sample may be carry-over from other donors' samples.

This clonotype was recorded a few times. The chain has TRBV28 and TRBJ2-3, with 9 bases identical to TRBD2. Germline loops: CDR1 MDHEN, CDR2 SYDVKM. There are 15 residues in the CDR3. V lost 6 bases, J lost 4 bases, and 8 bases stayed unmatched. The CDR3 reads CASSSGLAVSDTQYF. CDR3 nucleotides: TGTGCCAGCAGCTCGGGACTAGCAGTTTCAGATACGCAGTATTTT.

The chain's CDR3 is CASSVVGDTDSPLHF. CDR3 coding DNA: TGTGCCAGCAGCGTAGTAGGGGACACAGATTCACCCCTCCACTTT. The chain employs TRBV9 and TRBJ1-6; D is possibly TRBD1 (6 bases). V was pared by 0 bases and J by 8 bases, with 12 bases between. Germline-derived CDR1 and CDR2 are SGDLS and YYNGEE. The CDR3 has 15 residues.

This clonotype was picked up many times. The gene calls are TRBV6-4 and TRBJ2-2; TRBD1 or TRBD2 may be the D gene (5 bases each). The CDR3 has 18 residues. V dropped 4 bases and J dropped 2 bases, with 20 bases sitting between them. CDR1 is MRHNA, CDR2 SNTAGT, per germline. CDR3 sequence (DNA): TGTGCCAGCAGTGTTGGGTTTGGGGGACGGACTAACACCGGGGAGCTGTTTTTT. It yields the protein CASSVGFGGRTNTGELFF.

This clonotype was detected ten times or more. V gene TRBV20-1 combines with J gene TRBJ2-3; possible D gene TRBD2, 6 bases. The germline V gene has CDR1 DFQATT and CDR2 SNEGSKA (reference sequence). This CDR3 is 17 amino acids long. The germline V and J ends were trimmed by 4 bases and 3 bases, with 23 bases remaining between them. For the CDR3, the DNA is TGCAGTGCTATTCTACCCCGGGAGACTAGTGGAACAGATACGCAGTATTTT. Encoded protein: CSAILPRETSGTDTQYF.

This clonotype was detected ten times or more. The V and J genes are TRBV2 and TRBJ2-7; tentatively, D is TRBD2 (6 bases). Trimming removed 6 bases at V and 2 bases at J, with 11 bases between. Germline CDR1 and CDR2: SNHLY and FYNNEI. The CDR3 is 13 amino acids. The CDR3 spells CASSRGTTYEQYF. CDR3 nucleotide sequence: TGTGCCAGCAGCCGGGGGACGACCTACGAGCAGTACTTC.

This clonotype showed up many times. J is TRBJ2-1 and V is TRBV19; no firm D call. Germline lookup yields CDR1 LNHDA and CDR2 SQIVND (reference sequence). This CDR3 comprises 15 residues. Between the trimmed V and J ends, which lost 3 bases and 8 bases, there was a span of 17 bases. CDR3 amino acids: CASSIQLTREDEQFF. CDR3 sequence (DNA): TGTGCCAGTAGTATCCAGTTGACGCGAGAGGATGAGCAGTTCTTC.

This clonotype appeared many times. This rearrangement joins TRBV30 to TRBJ1-5; TRBD1 might be the D (5 bases). V lost 1 base and J lost 1, with 8 bases in between. Looked up from germline, CDR1 is GTSNPN and CDR2 is SVGIG (reference sequence). The CDR3 spans 14 residues. The CDR3 nucleotides are TGTGCCTGGAGTGAGGGGACCAGCAATCAGCCCCAGCATTTT. Amino acid sequence: CAWSEGTSNQPQHF.

The rearrangement uses TRBV5-1 and TRBJ1-2; no clear D gene. The V and J ends lost 3 bases and 2 bases respectively, with 14 bases between them. This CDR3 region has 15 residues. Germline CDR1 and CDR2: SGHRS and YFSETQ. CDR3 nucleotides: TGCGCCAGCAGCTCCGGCCCATCTGGGAACTATGGCTACACCTTC. Protein sequence: CASSSGPSGNYGYTF.

This clonotype occurred a few times. The V gene is TRBV9, the J gene TRBJ2-5; 8 bases line up with TRBD2. The CDR3 has 16 residues. Germline assignment: CDR1 SGDLS and CDR2 YYNGEE. J gave up 5 bases and V 4 bases, and 13 bases lay outside the gene matches. The CDR3 is CASSPGLEGVVETQYF. The CDR3 nucleotides read TGTGCCAGCAGCCCGGGACTAGAGGGGGTTGTGGAGACCCAGTACTTC.

In this sample, this clonotype turned up a few times. The chain combines TRBV6-4 with TRBJ1-6; unclear D gene. The CDR3 is 13 residues long. Between the trimmed V and J ends, which lost 8 bases and 7 bases, there was a span of 12 bases. Germline V gives CDR1 MRHNA, CDR2 SNTAGT. CDR3 amino acids: CASASSENSPLHF. Here the CDR3 DNA reads TGTGCCAGCGCGAGCTCAGAGAATTCACCCCTCCACTTT.

V is TRBV10-1 and J is TRBJ2-7; D not certain. There are 10 residues in the CDR3. CDR1 and CDR2 from the germline V gene are WNHNN and SYGVQD (reference sequence). V was cut by 11 bases and J by 9 bases, with 14 bases left in between. The CDR3 loop reads CAGYPIVQYF. Written as DNA, the CDR3 is TGCGCCGGCTACCCCATTGTGCAGTACTTC.

In its sample, this clonotype was seen many times. This chain joins TRBV5-1 and TRBJ2-5; 7 nucleotides agree with TRBD2. This CDR3 has 13 amino acids. With 3 bases clipped from V and 3 bases from J, the junction kept 2 bases outside the gene matches. Looked up from germline, CDR1 is SGHRS and CDR2 is YFSETQ. The CDR3 sequence is CASSWGGEETQYF. The CDR3 DNA sequence: TGCGCCAGCAGCTGGGGAGGGGAAGAGACCCAGTACTTC.

The sample holds many counts of this clonotype. V gene TRBV5-1 combines with J gene TRBJ2-5; TRBD1 aligns across 9 bases. Germline CDR1 and CDR2: SGHRS and YFSETQ. J was trimmed by 8 bases and V by 0 bases; bases with no gene match: 11. CDR3 length: 16 amino acids. CDR3 protein: CASSLADTGTGKTQYF. As DNA, the CDR3 is TGCGCCAGCAGCTTGGCCGACACCGGGACAGGGAAAACCCAGTACTTC.

The rearrangement joins TRBV11-3 to TRBJ1-1, with unresolved D. Trimming took off 0 bases at V and 5 bases at J, with 7 bases between the two ends. The CDR3 contains 13 residues. Germline V gives CDR1 SGHNT, CDR2 YENEEA. The CDR3 spells CASSLERDTEAFF. The CDR3 DNA follows: TGTGCCAGCAGCTTAGAAAGGGATACTGAAGCTTTCTTT.

This clonotype was observed a handful of times. The rearrangement joins TRBV29-1 to TRBJ2-7; weak D call: TRBD2 (6 bases). In germline, CDR1 is SQVTM, CDR2 ANQGSEA. The CDR3 length is 13 residues. V lost 6 bases, J lost 4 bases, and 16 bases lay in between. CDR3 nucleotide sequence: TGCAGCGTGAACAGCGGGCCTACTTACGAGCAGTACTTC. Translating it yields CSVNSGPTYEQYF.

The chain carries TRBV27 and TRBJ1-2; 7 bases are shared with TRBD1. The CDR3 totals 15 residues. Looked up from germline, CDR1 is MNHEY and CDR2 is SMNVEV (reference sequence). J gave up 3 bases and V 5 bases, and 9 bases lay outside the gene matches. CDR3 amino acids: CASSPARGGYYGYTF. The CDR3 DNA reads TGTGCCAGCAGTCCCGCGAGAGGGGGCTACTATGGCTACACCTTC.

This clonotype was picked up many times. The chain carries TRBV7-3 and TRBJ2-1; a possible D gene is TRBD2 (6 bases). With 6 bases removed from V and 0 bases from J, the gap between germline ends came to 15 bases. The CDR3 is 16 amino acids. Per germline, CDR1 SGHTA and CDR2 FQGTGA. CDR3: CASRSPRDSSYNEQFF. The CDR3 bases are TGTGCCAGCAGGTCCCCCCGGGACTCCTCCTACAATGAGCAGTTCTTC.